The 29 T cell receptor beta chains given below trace back to one sample, sequenced in a study of low-dose radiotherapy and immunotherapy resistance in tumors. TRAV- and TRBV-specific primers primed first-strand cDNA, covering alpha and beta chains. Using a constant-region primer together with a V-primer adapter, TCRs were subjected to around 20 PCR cycles of amplification. TCRdb re-called the reads with MiXCR, one entry per CDR3 protein. The data contain some 85,000 distinct CDR3 sequences, 15% to 20% of them seen just once; the ten biggest clones take up less than 6%. Time point noted: before trial treatment. The sample was PBMCs, taken before treatment. These receptors originate from a male donor with prostate cancer.

CDR3 region: CASSKGQGFSEQYF. Here the CDR3 DNA reads TGCGCCAGCAGCAAGGGACAGGGCTTTAGCGAGCAGTACTTC. The chain carries TRBV5-1 and TRBJ2-7; 9 positions agree with TRBD1. V trimming: 4 bases; J trimming: 6 bases; junction bases outside the gene matches: 8. The CDR3 is 14 residues long. CDR1 and CDR2 from the germline V gene are SGHRS and YFSETQ.

This clonotype was recorded many times. This chain uses TRBV29-1 with TRBJ2-1, with 8 bases matching TRBD2. V gave up 8 bases and J gave up 0 bases; unmatched junction bases: 15. Germline V CDR1 and CDR2: SQVTM, ANQGSEA. This CDR3 comprises 17 residues. CDR3 loop: CSSIGGSGESSYNEQFF. The CDR3 DNA is TGCAGCTCAATTGGAGGTAGCGGGGAAAGCTCCTACAATGAGCAGTTCTTC.

In its sample, this clonotype was seen once. This chain uses TRBV10-3 with TRBJ2-1, with D possibly being TRBD1 or TRBD2 (6 bases each). Trimming shortened V by 1 base and J by 2 bases, and 9 bases separated the two germline ends. The CDR3 is made up of 15 amino acids. CDR1 and CDR2 from the germline V gene are ENHRY and SYGVKD. In nucleotides, the CDR3 is TGTGCCATCAGTGAGTTGGGGGGCGCCTACAATGAGCAGTTCTTC. Its protein is CAISELGGAYNEQFF.

Concerning this clonotype itself: A read error is possible here, since a much larger clone lies one base away. The V call is TRBV9, the J call TRBJ2-7, with TRBD2 matching 8 bases. V shed 0 bases and J 7 bases; nucleotides not matched to a gene: 12. CDR1 SGDLS and CDR2 YYNGEE come from the germline V gene. The CDR3 runs 16 residues. The CDR3 DNA reads TGTGCCAGCAGCGTAGTGAGCGGACTAGCCTACAATGAGCAGTACTTC. Its translation is CASSVVSGLAYNEQYF.

This clonotype occurred many times. The chain employs TRBV18 and TRBJ1-6, with no clear D. CDR1 and CDR2 from the germline V gene are KGHSH and LQKENI. Trimming left V 3 bases short and J 7 bases short, with 10 bases between. The CDR3 is 14 residues long. The CDR3 DNA follows: TGTGCCAGCTCACCGCAAACTAGCAATTCACCCCTCCACTTT. It specifies CASSPQTSNSPLHF.

This clonotype occurred many times. This chain uses TRBV11-2 with TRBJ2-3; TRBD1 agrees at 10 bases. The CDR3 runs to 16 residues. CDR1 is SGHAT and CDR2 is FQNNGV in the germline V gene. The ends lost 5 bases at V and 4 bases at J; junction bases unmatched: 9. CDR3 DNA: TGTGCCAGCAGCCCGACAGGGGGCACCTTTCCAGATACGCAGTATTTT. Translated, it gives CASSPTGGTFPDTQYF.

Ten or more counts support this clonotype. This chain joins TRBV10-3 and TRBJ2-1; TRBD1 matches at 9 bases. Looked up from germline, CDR1 is ENHRY and CDR2 is SYGVKD. V dropped 3 bases and J dropped 6; count of bases not matched to a gene: 3. This CDR3 comprises 14 residues. Here the CDR3 reads CAISEGTGTNEQFF. In DNA, the CDR3 is TGTGCCATCAGTGAAGGGACAGGGACCAATGAGCAGTTCTTC.

The V gene is TRBV3-1, the J gene TRBJ1-2; D remains ambiguous. V was shortened by 0 bases and J by 5 bases, with 16 bases between the two germline ends. Looked up from germline, CDR1 is LGHDT and CDR2 is YNNKEL (reference sequence). The CDR3 length is 16 residues. The CDR3 region has the DNA TGTGCCAGCAGCCAAGACCGGAACGCAGATAGATATGGCTACACCTTC. Translating gives CASSQDRNADRYGYTF.

V usage is TRBV28 and J usage is TRBJ2-3; 14 positions agree with TRBD2. V dropped 6 bases and J dropped 6; count of bases not matched to a gene: 14. The CDR3 is 18 residues long. Germline V lookup: CDR1 MDHEN, CDR2 SYDVKM. This CDR3 is CASRPGGLAGVRRDTQYF. In nucleotides, the CDR3 is TGTGCCAGCAGGCCGGGGGGACTAGCGGGAGTCCGAAGGGATACGCAGTATTTT.

Of note for this clonotype: This likely reflects a read error, since a far larger clone is one base away. The rearrangement joins TRBV4-1 to TRBJ2-1; D may be TRBD2 (6 bases). This CDR3 spans 14 amino acids. With 0 bases removed from V and 10 bases from J, the gap between germline ends came to 13 bases. Germline V CDR1 and CDR2: MGHRA, YSYEKL. The CDR3 is CASSQERGTYEQFF. The CDR3 DNA sequence: TGCGCCAGCAGCCAAGAGCGGGGCACCTACGAGCAGTTCTTC.

In its sample, this clonotype was seen many times. The rearrangement joins TRBV3-1 to TRBJ2-7; TRBD2 might be the D (6 bases). From germline, CDR1 is LGHDT and CDR2 YNNKEL (reference sequence). The CDR3 is 13 residues long. The ends were cut back, 3 bases at V and 6 bases at J, with 12 bases in the middle. The CDR3 region is CASSQGLRGEQYF. Written as DNA, the CDR3 is TGTGCCAGCAGCCAGGGACTTCGAGGCGAGCAGTACTTC.

This clonotype was observed at least ten times. J is TRBJ2-5 and V is TRBV7-3, with 10 bases lining up with TRBD1. CDR1 is SGHTA, CDR2 FQGTGA, per germline. J lost 4 bases, V lost 4 bases, and 9 bases had no gene match. The CDR3 totals 16 residues. Here the CDR3 DNA reads TGTGCCAGCAGCTCGATACGACAGGGGGCGGGAGAGACCCAGTACTTC. Translation gives CASSSIRQGAGETQYF. The whole variable domain, remainder taken from reference TRBV7-3 and TRBJ2-5, is GAGVSQTPSNKVTEKGKYVELRCDPISGHTALYWYRQSLGQGPEFLIYFQGTGAADDSGLPNDRFFAVRPEGSVSTLKIQRTERGDSAVYLCASSSIRQGAGETQYFGPGTRLLVL.

Ten or more counts support this clonotype. The J gene is TRBJ2-1, the V gene TRBV20-1; 13 positions match TRBD2. The CDR3 is made up of 16 amino acids. V was pared by 2 bases and J by 9 bases, with 10 bases of the junction left unmatched. Germline CDR1 and CDR2: DFQATT and SNEGSKA (reference sequence). The CDR3 DNA sequence: TGCAGTGCTAGACTGACTAGCGGGAGGTCTTTACGTGAGCAGTTCTTC. Translation: CSARLTSGRSLREQFF.

This clonotype was seen repeatedly, ten times or more. This chain connects TRBV20-1 to TRBJ2-7; possible D gene TRBD1, 6 bases. CDR1 DFQATT and CDR2 SNEGSKA come from the germline V gene (reference sequence). V shed 6 bases and J shed 5 bases, with 14 bases lying between them. The CDR3 has 12 amino acids. CDR3 bases: TGCAGTGCGTACAGGGAGTCTCACGAGCAGTACTTC. Its protein product is CSAYRESHEQYF.

This clonotype occurred many times. This chain uses TRBV19 with TRBJ1-5, with TRBD1 identical over 9 bases. The germline V gene has CDR1 LNHDA and CDR2 SQIVND (reference sequence). The CDR3 is made up of 14 amino acids. With V trimmed by 5 bases and J by 6 bases, 5 bases remained unmatched. In nucleotides, the CDR3 is TGTGCCAGTAGTGGGACAGGGATTCTTCAGCCCCAGCATTTT. Amino acids: CASSGTGILQPQHF.

The table lists this clonotype with many counts. This rearrangement joins TRBV7-9 to TRBJ1-2; tentatively, D is TRBD1 (5 bases). Germline CDR1 is SEHNR and CDR2 is FQNEAQ (reference sequence). This CDR3 has 15 residues. V was cut by 3 bases and J by 3 bases, with 14 bases left in between. CDR3 residues: CASSFIQGRHYGYTF. The DNA for the CDR3 is TGTGCCAGCAGCTTTATCCAGGGCCGGCACTATGGCTACACCTTC.

This clonotype was seen repeatedly, ten times or more. The chain recombines TRBV18 with TRBJ2-7; D not resolved. This CDR3 contains 15 residues. CDR1 and CDR2 (germline): KGHSH, LQKENI. Trimming took off 0 bases at V and 4 bases at J, with 13 bases between the two ends. In nucleotides, the CDR3 is TGTGCCAGCTCACCACCCGGCCGGCATGGTTACGAGCAGTACTTC. Translated, it gives CASSPPGRHGYEQYF. The full variable domain, completed using reference TRBV18 and TRBJ2-7, is NAGVMQNPRHLVRRRGQEARLRCSPMKGHSHVYWYRQLPEEGLKFMVYLQKENIIDESGMPKERFSAEFPKEGPSILRIQQVVRGDSAAYFCASSPPGRHGYEQYFGPGTRLTVT.

About this clonotype: With a far larger clone one base away, a read error is the likely cause. The J gene is TRBJ2-7, the V gene TRBV11-2; perhaps TRBD2 as D (6 bases). This CDR3 contains 15 residues. Germline V gene sequence: CDR1 SGHAT, CDR2 FQNNGV. V was cut by 5 bases and J by 7 bases, with 21 bases left in between. The CDR3 here is CASSPRELIYNEQYF. In nucleotides, the CDR3 is TGTGCCAGCAGCCCACGGGAGTTAATATACAATGAGCAGTACTTC.

Turning to this clonotype: Only one base separates this from a far larger clonotype, so it likely reflects a read error. The V call is TRBV23-1, the J call TRBJ2-7; D uncertain. TRBV23-1 is an ORF, and what it does is uncertain. Between the trimmed V and J ends, which lost 0 bases and 7 bases, there was a span of 10 bases. The CDR3 length is 13 residues. CDR3 amino acids: CASSQSDADEQYF. For the CDR3, the DNA is TGCGCCAGCAGTCAATCGGACGCGGATGAGCAGTACTTC.

This clonotype was seen more than once but under ten times. This sequence joins TRBV13 and TRBJ2-3, with 7 nucleotides matching TRBD2. This CDR3 is built from 17 residues. CDR1 PRHDT and CDR2 FYEKMQ come from the germline V gene (reference sequence). The J segment lost 0 bases and the V segment lost 5 bases, leaving 11 bases of the junction unmatched. The CDR3 DNA sequence: TGTGCCAGCAGCCAGGAGCGGGGAAAGTCTAGCACAGATACGCAGTATTTT. Its translation: CASSQERGKSSTDTQYF.

This clonotype was seen ten or more times. The chain carries TRBV7-2 and TRBJ2-7; no clear D gene. The CDR3 has 15 residues. The germline gives CDR1 SGHTA, CDR2 FQGNSA. Trimming left V 5 bases short and J 2 bases short, with 16 bases between. CDR3 bases: TGTGCCAGCAGCCCCGGGCCGGGCCGAACCTACGAGCAGTACTTC. Its translation is CASSPGPGRTYEQYF.

The chain uses TRBV3-1 and TRBJ1-2; a weak D match, TRBD1 (5 bases). Germline loops: CDR1 LGHDT, CDR2 YNNKEL (reference sequence). This CDR3 spans 13 amino acids. Trimming shortened V by 3 bases and J by 7 bases, and 12 bases separated the two germline ends. This chain's CDR3 is CASSHRDSGGYTF. The CDR3 DNA is TGTGCCAGCAGCCACCGGGACTCGGGTGGCTACACCTTC.

In this sample, this clonotype turned up many times. The chain employs TRBV20-1 and TRBJ2-7; TRBD2 aligns across 8 bases. Trimming at V came to 0 bases and at J to 4 bases, leaving 8 bases not matched to a gene. This CDR3 region has 15 residues. Germline assignment: CDR1 DFQATT and CDR2 SNEGSKA (reference sequence). CDR3 nucleotide sequence: TGCAGTGCTAGAGATCCCTGGACTAGCAATTACGAGCAGTACTTC. Its translation: CSARDPWTSNYEQYF.

This clonotype was observed at least ten times. The chain joins TRBV20-1 to TRBJ2-7; weak D call: TRBD2 (7 bases). V gave up 5 bases and J gave up 6 bases, with 17 bases separating them. This CDR3 has 13 residues. Germline V gene data show CDR1 as DFQATT and CDR2 as SNEGSKA (reference sequence). CDR3 coding DNA: TGCAGTGCTTGGGGGGGGCGCTCCGGCGAGCAGTACTTC. As protein: CSAWGGRSGEQYF.

This clonotype showed up just once. This probably arose from a read error, given a far larger clone one base away. This chain uses TRBV12-3 or TRBV12-4 with TRBJ2-6; D tentatively reads TRBD1 or TRBD2 (5 bases each). CDR3 length: 14 amino acids. DNA for the CDR3: TGTGCCACCAGAGGGGTCTCTGGGGCCAACGTCCCGACTTTC. Its translation is CATRGVSGANVPTF.

V and J are TRBV20-1 and TRBJ2-7, with a weak D call TRBD1 (6 bases). Per the germline V gene, CDR1 is DFQATT and CDR2 is SNEGSKA (reference sequence). The CDR3 contains 13 residues. V was shortened by 8 bases and J by 0 bases, with 14 bases between the two germline ends. CDR3 loop: CSTVQGSSYEQYF. The DNA for the CDR3 is TGCAGTACAGTGCAGGGGAGCTCCTACGAGCAGTACTTC.

This clonotype has a count of ten or more. The chain couples TRBV5-1 to TRBJ1-4; D uncertain. The germline V gene has CDR1 SGHRS and CDR2 YFSETQ. CDR3 length: 13 amino acids. Between the trimmed V and J ends, which lost 1 base and 0 bases, there was a span of 1 base. The CDR3 spells CASSLSTNEKLFF. The DNA of the CDR3 is TGCGCCAGCAGCTTGTCAACTAATGAAAAACTGTTTTTT.

The table lists this clonotype with many counts. The rearrangement links TRBV11-2 to TRBJ2-7, with 9 bases matching TRBD2. Per germline, CDR1 SGHAT and CDR2 FQNNGV. This CDR3 has 15 residues. V lost 2 bases to trimming and J lost 2 bases; unmatched junction nucleotides: 4. The CDR3 spells CASSLNVAGAYEQYF. The CDR3 nucleotides read TGTGCCAGCAGCTTAAACGTAGCGGGAGCCTACGAGCAGTACTTC.

The J gene is TRBJ1-1, the V gene TRBV5-1; 7 bases line up with TRBD1. Per germline, CDR1 SGHRS and CDR2 YFSETQ. The CDR3 runs to 16 residues. V lost 0 bases, J lost 4 bases, and 9 bases stayed unmatched. This chain's CDR3 is CASSLVQGGRGTEAFF. CDR3 coding DNA: TGCGCCAGCAGCTTGGTTCAGGGGGGGCGTGGCACTGAAGCTTTCTTT.